These 11 T cell receptor beta chains were sequenced from one sample in a study of blood T cell repertoires in COVID-19. The table came from immunoSEQ multiplex PCR; TCRdb's copy has only in-frame clones and leaves some out. The table lists hundreds of thousands of clones, around 90% of them singletons. The sample taken for sequencing was PBMCs or T cells enriched from blood (not recorded which). The source is a young woman with acute COVID-19.

The rearrangement links TRBV3-1 (or the pseudogene TRBV3-2) to TRBJ2-7; the D is unclear. Trimming took 3 bases from V and 2 from J, leaving 5 bases between them. Germline CDR1 reads LGHDT; CDR2 reads YNNKEL (reference sequence). The CDR3 spans 12 residues. CDR3 region: CASSHTAYEQYF. CDR3 sequence (DNA): TGTGCCAGCAGCCACACAGCCTACGAGCAGTACTTC.

CDR3 bases: TGTGCCAGCACCCTCACAATGAACACTGAAGCTTTCTTT. Its translation is CASTLTMNTEAFF. The rearrangement links TRBV18 to TRBJ1-1; D is ambiguous. CDR3 size: 13 residues. V lost 8 bases, J lost 0 bases, and 10 bases lay in between. Germline CDR1 is KGHSH and CDR2 is LQKENI.

J is TRBJ2-7 and V is TRBV7-8; D may be TRBD1 (6 bases). In germline, CDR1 is SGHVS, CDR2 FQNEAQ. This CDR3 contains 15 residues. The ends were cut back, 2 bases at V and 3 bases at J, with 14 bases in the middle. Here the CDR3 DNA reads TGTGCCAGCAGCTTACTTATGGGACAAAACTACGAGCAGTACTTC. Protein: CASSLLMGQNYEQYF.

The chain employs TRBV7-6 and TRBJ2-1, with 10 bases fitting TRBD2. This CDR3 is built from 17 residues. The V segment lost 1 base and the J segment 4 bases; nucleotides outside the gene matches: 7. Germline V gene sequence: CDR1 SGHVS, CDR2 FNYEAQ. The CDR3 reads CASSLEGSGGAYNEQFF. DNA for the CDR3: TGTGCCAGCAGCTTAGAGGGCAGCGGGGGGGCTTACAATGAGCAGTTCTTC.

V usage is TRBV13 and J usage is TRBJ1-6; 9 bases align to TRBD1. CDR3 length: 20 amino acids. The germline CDR1 and CDR2 sequences are PRHDT and FYEKMQ (reference sequence). J gave up 0 bases and V 6 bases, and 15 bases lay outside the gene matches. The CDR3 DNA reads as TGTGCCAGCAGTCGAGGGAACCGGGACAGGGCGAGCTCCTATAATTCACCCCTCCACTTT. Translation: CASSRGNRDRASSYNSPLHF.

The sample holds a few counts of this clone. V is TRBV11-2 and J is TRBJ2-7; TRBD2 matches 7 bases. The CDR3 is 13 residues long. J lost 1 base, V lost 5 bases, and 2 bases had no gene match. Germline V gene sequence: CDR1 SGHAT, CDR2 FQNNGV. This chain's CDR3 is CASSGLGSYEQYF. The CDR3 region has the DNA TGTGCCAGCAGCGGACTAGGTTCCTACGAGCAGTACTTC. The full variable domain, completed using reference TRBV11-2 and TRBJ2-7, is EAGVAQSPRYKIIEKRQSVAFWCNPISGHATLYWYQQILGQGPKLLIQFQNNGVVDDSQLPKDRFSAERLKGVDSTLKIQPAKLEDSAVYLCASSGLGSYEQYFGPGTRLTVT.

The V call is TRBV4-3, the J call TRBJ2-1; 13 bases are shared with TRBD2. V was pared by 4 bases and J by 9 bases, with 6 bases of the junction left unmatched. The CDR3 has 15 amino acids. Per the germline V gene, CDR1 is LGHNA and CDR2 is YSLEER. The chain's CDR3 is CASSRILAGGGEQFF. Here the CDR3 DNA reads TGCGCCAGCAGCCGCATACTAGCGGGAGGGGGTGAGCAGTTCTTC.

CDR3 amino acids: CASSLRQGKTGELFF. Written as DNA, the CDR3 is TGCGCCAGCAGCTTAAGGCAGGGAAAGACCGGGGAGCTGTTTTTT. This chain connects TRBV5-1 to TRBJ2-2; D is perhaps TRBD1 (5 bases). Germline V gene lookup returns CDR1 SGHRS and CDR2 YFSETQ. The CDR3 runs 15 residues. The V end was cut by 2 bases, the J end by 5 bases, with 13 bases between.

This chain uses TRBV6-5 with TRBJ2-1, with TRBD1 identical over 7 bases. Germline values: CDR1 MNHEY, CDR2 SVGAGI. J lost 7 bases, V lost 6 bases, and 12 bases had no gene match. The CDR3 is 15 residues long. The CDR3 DNA follows: TGTGCCAGCAGCGTCGTAGGGGGCGCCTGGAATGAGCAGTTCTTC. Amino acid sequence: CASSVVGGAWNEQFF.

The chain is built from TRBV7-9 and TRBJ1-3; D is undetermined. V lost 4 bases, J lost 0 bases, and 4 bases lay in between. Germline V lookup: CDR1 SEHNR, CDR2 FQNEAQ (reference sequence). This CDR3 is 13 amino acids long. The CDR3 protein is CASSWSSGNTIYF. For the CDR3, the DNA is TGTGCCAGCAGCTGGAGCTCTGGAAACACCATATATTTT.

This sequence joins TRBV11-2 and TRBJ2-3; possibly TRBD1 for D (5 bases). The CDR3 has 15 amino acids. Looked up from germline, CDR1 is SGHAT and CDR2 is FQNNGV. V was trimmed by 1 base and J by 2 bases, leaving 10 bases between them. CDR3 residues: CASSLGTGATDTQYF. CDR3 sequence (DNA): TGTGCCAGCAGCTTAGGTACAGGAGCCACAGATACGCAGTATTTT. The full variable domain, completed using reference TRBV11-2 and TRBJ2-3, is EAGVAQSPRYKIIEKRQSVAFWCNPISGHATLYWYQQILGQGPKLLIQFQNNGVVDDSQLPKDRFSAERLKGVDSTLKIQPAKLEDSAVYLCASSLGTGATDTQYFGPGTRLTVL.